The 13 T cell receptor beta chains listed next were all sequenced from one sample in a study of siplizumab effects on memory and regulatory T cells (dated by TCRdb to about 2019). The library was built by means of the immunoSEQ multiplex PCR assay. TCRdb limited this immuneACCESS table to in-frame rearrangements with V and J called. A share of clones is missing; checked studies link under half to unresolved V genes, and the rest is unexplained. The sample table contains under 100,000 clones; only one count was recorded for approximately 90% of them. Clones ranked in the top ten supply roughly 1.4% of the sample. Input material: Tregs sorted from blood. These receptor sequences come from a human donor in good health.

The CDR3 protein is CASSRPGHGYEQYF. The CDR3, as DNA: TGTGCCAGCAGCCGCCCAGGGCACGGATACGAGCAGTACTTC. V gene TRBV7-9 combines with J gene TRBJ2-7, with D tentatively TRBD1 (5 bases). V lost 5 bases and J 4 bases, leaving 15 bases between the germline ends. The CDR3 length is 14 residues. Germline V gene lookup returns CDR1 SEHNR and CDR2 FQNEAQ (reference sequence).

The chain has TRBV5-3 and TRBJ2-7; D gene uncertain. TRBV5-3 counts as an open reading frame of uncertain function. The CDR3 has 15 residues. Trimming shortened V by 9 bases and J by 4 bases, and 23 bases separated the two germline ends. CDR3: CATGPGPGFEYEQYF. The CDR3 DNA reads TGTGCCACCGGACCGGGCCCAGGTTTCGAGTACGAGCAGTACTTC.

The rearrangement joins TRBV7-3 to TRBJ2-1; maybe TRBD1 (5 bases). The CDR3 spans 17 residues. Germline assignment: CDR1 SGHTA and CDR2 FQGTGA. Trimming left V 2 bases short and J 3 bases short, with 17 bases between. The CDR3: CASSLGARTASYNEQFF. CDR3 in DNA: TGTGCCAGCAGCTTAGGGGCGCGCACCGCTAGCTACAATGAGCAGTTCTTC.

This clone was counted only a few times. This sequence joins TRBV29-1 and TRBJ2-7; D is unresolved. The V gene lost 6 bases and the J gene lost 2 bases, with 8 bases spanning the gap. The CDR3 is 11 residues long. The germline V gene has CDR1 SQVTM and CDR2 ANQGSEA. The CDR3 is CSVGVAYEQYF. The CDR3 region has the DNA TGCAGCGTAGGAGTCGCCTACGAGCAGTACTTC.

V and J are TRBV6-5 and TRBJ1-1, with D tentatively TRBD1 (6 bases). The CDR3 sequence is 15 residues long. Trimming took 5 bases from V and 7 from J, leaving 20 bases between them. Germline lookup yields CDR1 MNHEY and CDR2 SVGAGI. CDR3 region: CASSPKSSRGNEAFF. The CDR3 DNA follows: TGTGCCAGCAGTCCCAAATCGAGCAGGGGCAATGAAGCTTTCTTT.

V usage is TRBV19 and J usage is TRBJ2-3; perhaps D is TRBD1 or TRBD2 (5 bases each). Germline assignment: CDR1 LNHDA and CDR2 SQIVND (reference sequence). The CDR3 spans 15 residues. Trimming took off 3 bases at V and 0 bases at J, with 10 bases between the two ends. CDR3 in amino acids: CASSIGGPSTDTQYF. The CDR3 DNA sequence: TGTGCCAGTAGTATTGGGGGACCGAGCACAGATACGCAGTATTTT.

CDR3 region: CASSIGGSTNSPLHF. In nucleotides, the CDR3 is TGTGCCAGTAGTATTGGGGGGTCGACTAATTCACCCCTCCACTTT. The chain carries TRBV19 and TRBJ1-6, with a possible D match to TRBD1 (5 bases). Trimming left V 3 bases short and J 6 bases short, with 12 bases between. Germline V CDR1 and CDR2: LNHDA, SQIVND (reference sequence). The CDR3 has 15 residues.

In its sample, this clone was seen once. The chain employs TRBV6-5 and TRBJ2-5; no clear D. This CDR3 is 10 amino acids long. V gave up 6 bases and J gave up 5 bases, with 4 bases separating them. Germline CDR1 reads MNHEY; CDR2 reads SVGAGI. The CDR3 is CASRKETQYF. The CDR3 DNA is TGTGCCAGCAGGAAGGAGACCCAGTACTTC.

This chain uses TRBV7-9 with TRBJ2-6, with 9 bases that match TRBD1. CDR1 and CDR2 from the germline V gene are SEHNR and FQNEAQ (reference sequence). J lost 1 base, V lost 5 bases, and 6 bases had no gene match. This CDR3 contains 17 residues. The CDR3 DNA follows: TGTGCCAGCAGCCCGGGACAGGGCCAGTCTGGGGCCAACGTCCTGACTTTC. This codes for CASSPGQGQSGANVLTF.

This chain joins TRBV2 and TRBJ1-5; maybe TRBD1 (6 bases). CDR3 length: 15 amino acids. Germline-derived CDR1 and CDR2 are SNHLY and FYNNEI. V was pared by 3 bases and J by 0 bases, with 9 bases between. The chain's CDR3 is CASSETGYSNQPQHF. DNA of the CDR3: TGTGCCAGCAGTGAGACAGGATATAGCAATCAGCCCCAGCATTTT. Supplemented by reference TRBV2 and TRBJ1-5, the full variable domain reads EPEVTQTPSHQVTQMGQEVILRCVPISNHLYFYWYRQILGQKVEFLVSFYNNEISEKSEIFDDQFSVERPDGSNFTLKIRSTKLEDSAMYFCASSETGYSNQPQHFGDGTRLSIL.

A few counts support this clone. The chain joins TRBV19 to TRBJ1-2; D possibly corresponds to TRBD1 (6 bases). The CDR3 is 13 amino acids. V dropped 7 bases and J dropped 4 bases, with 13 bases sitting between them. The V gene's germline CDR1 is LNHDA and CDR2 SQIVND (reference sequence). The CDR3 DNA is TGTGCCAGTATTCCTACAGGGCTCTATGGCTACACCTTC. Residues: CASIPTGLYGYTF.

This chain links TRBV7-9 with TRBJ2-2; a possible D gene is TRBD1 (5 bases). The CDR3 is made up of 12 amino acids. Trimming took 11 bases from V and 7 from J, leaving 14 bases between them. Germline V gives CDR1 SEHNR, CDR2 FQNEAQ (reference sequence). DNA of the CDR3: TGTGCCGGGGCCTCCTGGGGCGGGGAGCTGTTTTTT. Translation: CAGASWGGELFF.

Regarding this clone: A junction end diverges from the germline sequence, so it may reflect a read error. The chain has TRBV9 and TRBJ1-2; D ambiguous. The CDR3 has 11 residues. The V gene's germline CDR1 is SGDLS and CDR2 YYNGEE. CDR3 amino acids: CASSVGDGYIF. The CDR3 DNA reads TGTGCCAGCAGCGTAGGGGATGGCTACATCTTC.